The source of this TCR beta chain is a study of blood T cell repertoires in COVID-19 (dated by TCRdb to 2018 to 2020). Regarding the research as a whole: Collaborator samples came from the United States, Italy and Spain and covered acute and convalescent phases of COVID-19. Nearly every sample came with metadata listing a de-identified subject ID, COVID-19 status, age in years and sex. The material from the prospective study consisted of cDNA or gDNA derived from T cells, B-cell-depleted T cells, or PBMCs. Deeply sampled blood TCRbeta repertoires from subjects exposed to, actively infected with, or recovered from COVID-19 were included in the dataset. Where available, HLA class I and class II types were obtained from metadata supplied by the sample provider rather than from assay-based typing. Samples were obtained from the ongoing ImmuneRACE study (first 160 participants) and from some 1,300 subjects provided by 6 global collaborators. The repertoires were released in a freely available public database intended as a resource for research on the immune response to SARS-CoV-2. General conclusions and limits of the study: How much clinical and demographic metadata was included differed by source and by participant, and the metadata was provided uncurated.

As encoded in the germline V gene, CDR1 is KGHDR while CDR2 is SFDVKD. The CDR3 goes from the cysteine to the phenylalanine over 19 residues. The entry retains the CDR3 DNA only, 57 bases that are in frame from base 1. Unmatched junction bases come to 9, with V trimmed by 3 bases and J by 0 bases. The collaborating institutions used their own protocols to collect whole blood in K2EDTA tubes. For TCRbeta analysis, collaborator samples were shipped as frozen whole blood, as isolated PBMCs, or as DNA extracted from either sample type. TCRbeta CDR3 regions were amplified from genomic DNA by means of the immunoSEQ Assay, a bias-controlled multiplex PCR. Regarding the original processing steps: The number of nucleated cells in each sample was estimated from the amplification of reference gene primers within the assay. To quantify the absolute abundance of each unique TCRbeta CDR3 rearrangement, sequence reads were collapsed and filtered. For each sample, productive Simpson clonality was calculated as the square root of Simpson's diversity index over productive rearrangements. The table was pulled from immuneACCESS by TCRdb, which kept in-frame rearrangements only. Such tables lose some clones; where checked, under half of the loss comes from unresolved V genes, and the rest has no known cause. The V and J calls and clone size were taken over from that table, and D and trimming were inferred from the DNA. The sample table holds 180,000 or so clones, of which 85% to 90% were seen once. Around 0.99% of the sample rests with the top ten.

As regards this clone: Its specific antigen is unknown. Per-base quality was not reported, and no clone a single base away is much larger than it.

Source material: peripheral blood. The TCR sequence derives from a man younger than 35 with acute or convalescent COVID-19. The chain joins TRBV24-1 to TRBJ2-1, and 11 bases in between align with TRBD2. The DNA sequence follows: TGTGCCACCAGTGATAGGGCTAGCGGGGGGTACAGCTCCTACAATGAGCAGTTCTTC. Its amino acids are CATSDRASGGYSSYNEQFF.